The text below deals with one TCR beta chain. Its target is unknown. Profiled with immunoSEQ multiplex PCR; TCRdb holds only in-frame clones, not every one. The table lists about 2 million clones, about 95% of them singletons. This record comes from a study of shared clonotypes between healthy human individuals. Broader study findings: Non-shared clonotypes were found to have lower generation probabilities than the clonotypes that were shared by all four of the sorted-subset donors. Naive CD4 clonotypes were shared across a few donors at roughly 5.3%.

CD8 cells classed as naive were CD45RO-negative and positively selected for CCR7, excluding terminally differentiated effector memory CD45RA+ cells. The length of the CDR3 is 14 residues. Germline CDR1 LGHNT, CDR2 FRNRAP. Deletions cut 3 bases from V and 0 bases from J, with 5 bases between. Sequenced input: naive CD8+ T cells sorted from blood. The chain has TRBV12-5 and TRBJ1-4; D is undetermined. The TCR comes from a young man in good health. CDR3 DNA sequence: TGTGCTAGTGGTTTAAGTGCAACTAATGAAAAACTGTTTTTT. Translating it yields CASGLSATNEKLFF.